This entry describes one T cell receptor beta chain. Its specificity is not known. This entry comes from a study of T cell responses to AZD1222 COVID-19 vaccine. Broader study findings: Breadth and depth of Spike-specific TCRs rose after two AZD1222 doses.

Profiling relied on immunoSEQ multiplex PCR, and the TCRdb table lists in-frame clones only, not all of them. Of 70,000 to 90,000 clones in the sample, over 85% were seen once. This sequence originates from an adult in good health. Sequences were derived from peripheral blood, sampled on day 0 of AZD1222 vaccination.

The CDR3 bases are TGTGCCAGCAGCCAAGGGATACAGAACCCAAAGTACTTC. Residues: CASSQGIQNPKYF. The rearrangement joins TRBV3-1 (or the pseudogene TRBV3-2) to TRBJ2-7; D is uncertain. The CDR3 consists of 13 residues. Per the germline V gene, CDR1 is LGHDT and CDR2 is YNNKEL (reference sequence). Trimming took 1 base from V and 11 from J, leaving 15 bases between them.